What follows describes a single T cell receptor beta chain. Its antigen has not been determined. No much larger clonotype is one base removed from it; base qualities were not supplied. This record comes from a study of T cell responses to AZD1222 COVID-19 vaccine (dated by TCRdb to about 2021). Turning to the overall study: AZD1222 recipients whose second dose came at about 4 weeks and those whose second dose came at about 12 weeks were combined into one group, since spike-specific TCR depth and breadth did not differ between the two schedules. A total of under 250 trial participants underwent TCR sequencing, of whom 200 to 220 had received two doses of AZD1222 and approximately 26 had received two doses of the MenACWY control vaccine. Trial participants were enrolled into age subgroups of 18-55, 56-69 and 70-plus years, which contained 148, 28 and 57 TCR-sequenced participants, respectively.

What the time point label conveys for this sample: baseline before first vaccination. The vaccinee samples were drawn from two UK trials, COV001 and COV002, one of which was a single-blind randomized controlled phase 2/3 trial testing AZD1222 (ChAdOx1 nCoV-19) in healthy adults. For TCRbeta chain sequencing, PBMC samples from trial participants were taken at day 0 and at day 28 after the second dose. Broad study findings and their caveats: Vaccine-associated CD4 TCRs spanned the whole spike protein, with dominant responses in regions 160-218 and 743-854. Participants were mostly white British and included more females than males, and it was suggested by the authors that clonal diversity may have been underestimated. Only five or six AZD1222 recipients were SARS-CoV-2 seropositive at baseline, limiting conclusions about previously exposed vaccinees. Because no day 14 peak-response samples were available, the repertoires could be characterized only after the peak T cell response. Spike-specific TCR breadth and depth rose significantly after two AZD1222 doses compared with day 0 and with MenACWY recipients. Reportedly, almost half of the unique spike-specific TCRs recognized epitopes lying outside the regions that are mutated in the B.1.351 and B.1.1.7 variants. In the small 56-69-year group, the increase in depth fell short of significance, most likely because of low power.

The CDR3 regions of human TCRbeta chains were subjected to immunosequencing. The original pipeline was this. TCRs in the repertoires were matched against a reference library of SARS-CoV-2-specific TCRs that had been generated with the MIRA antigen-specificity platform. Breadth meant the fraction of unique TCRs that were SARS-CoV-2-associated, whereas depth meant the fraction of total T cells that were SARS-CoV-2-associated. Each spike-specific TCR was assigned to its reactive spike region and to a CD4 or CD8 class using the MIRA data. Log10-transformed breadth and depth values were compared by one-way ANOVA with Sidak's multiple comparisons tests. TCRdb retrieved this table from immuneACCESS and kept in-frame rearrangements only. Not all clones are present; in checked studies, unresolved V genes account for under half, and no reason is known for the remainder. D and trimming were read from the DNA, whereas the V and J calls and clone size are those reported in that table. This sample comprises 90,000 to 150,000 clones, about nine tenths of them detected only once. 2.4% of the sample is in the top ten clones.

The source of this sequence is an adult in good health. The material sequenced was peripheral blood, taken on day 0 of AZD1222 vaccination.

The sequenced DNA: TGTGCCAGCTCAGCTTGGGGACAGAACACTGAAGCTTTCTTT. This yields the protein CASSAWGQNTEAFF. The chain links TRBV5-6 with TRBJ1-1, and possibly TRBD1, on 6 matching bases. CDR1 and CDR2, per the germline V gene, are SGHDT and YYEEEE. V is shortened by 7 bases, J by 1 base, and the region joining them spans 14 bases. Reading from cysteine to phenylalanine, the CDR3 counts 14 amino acids. The CDR3 DNA has 42 bases and is translated from base 1.